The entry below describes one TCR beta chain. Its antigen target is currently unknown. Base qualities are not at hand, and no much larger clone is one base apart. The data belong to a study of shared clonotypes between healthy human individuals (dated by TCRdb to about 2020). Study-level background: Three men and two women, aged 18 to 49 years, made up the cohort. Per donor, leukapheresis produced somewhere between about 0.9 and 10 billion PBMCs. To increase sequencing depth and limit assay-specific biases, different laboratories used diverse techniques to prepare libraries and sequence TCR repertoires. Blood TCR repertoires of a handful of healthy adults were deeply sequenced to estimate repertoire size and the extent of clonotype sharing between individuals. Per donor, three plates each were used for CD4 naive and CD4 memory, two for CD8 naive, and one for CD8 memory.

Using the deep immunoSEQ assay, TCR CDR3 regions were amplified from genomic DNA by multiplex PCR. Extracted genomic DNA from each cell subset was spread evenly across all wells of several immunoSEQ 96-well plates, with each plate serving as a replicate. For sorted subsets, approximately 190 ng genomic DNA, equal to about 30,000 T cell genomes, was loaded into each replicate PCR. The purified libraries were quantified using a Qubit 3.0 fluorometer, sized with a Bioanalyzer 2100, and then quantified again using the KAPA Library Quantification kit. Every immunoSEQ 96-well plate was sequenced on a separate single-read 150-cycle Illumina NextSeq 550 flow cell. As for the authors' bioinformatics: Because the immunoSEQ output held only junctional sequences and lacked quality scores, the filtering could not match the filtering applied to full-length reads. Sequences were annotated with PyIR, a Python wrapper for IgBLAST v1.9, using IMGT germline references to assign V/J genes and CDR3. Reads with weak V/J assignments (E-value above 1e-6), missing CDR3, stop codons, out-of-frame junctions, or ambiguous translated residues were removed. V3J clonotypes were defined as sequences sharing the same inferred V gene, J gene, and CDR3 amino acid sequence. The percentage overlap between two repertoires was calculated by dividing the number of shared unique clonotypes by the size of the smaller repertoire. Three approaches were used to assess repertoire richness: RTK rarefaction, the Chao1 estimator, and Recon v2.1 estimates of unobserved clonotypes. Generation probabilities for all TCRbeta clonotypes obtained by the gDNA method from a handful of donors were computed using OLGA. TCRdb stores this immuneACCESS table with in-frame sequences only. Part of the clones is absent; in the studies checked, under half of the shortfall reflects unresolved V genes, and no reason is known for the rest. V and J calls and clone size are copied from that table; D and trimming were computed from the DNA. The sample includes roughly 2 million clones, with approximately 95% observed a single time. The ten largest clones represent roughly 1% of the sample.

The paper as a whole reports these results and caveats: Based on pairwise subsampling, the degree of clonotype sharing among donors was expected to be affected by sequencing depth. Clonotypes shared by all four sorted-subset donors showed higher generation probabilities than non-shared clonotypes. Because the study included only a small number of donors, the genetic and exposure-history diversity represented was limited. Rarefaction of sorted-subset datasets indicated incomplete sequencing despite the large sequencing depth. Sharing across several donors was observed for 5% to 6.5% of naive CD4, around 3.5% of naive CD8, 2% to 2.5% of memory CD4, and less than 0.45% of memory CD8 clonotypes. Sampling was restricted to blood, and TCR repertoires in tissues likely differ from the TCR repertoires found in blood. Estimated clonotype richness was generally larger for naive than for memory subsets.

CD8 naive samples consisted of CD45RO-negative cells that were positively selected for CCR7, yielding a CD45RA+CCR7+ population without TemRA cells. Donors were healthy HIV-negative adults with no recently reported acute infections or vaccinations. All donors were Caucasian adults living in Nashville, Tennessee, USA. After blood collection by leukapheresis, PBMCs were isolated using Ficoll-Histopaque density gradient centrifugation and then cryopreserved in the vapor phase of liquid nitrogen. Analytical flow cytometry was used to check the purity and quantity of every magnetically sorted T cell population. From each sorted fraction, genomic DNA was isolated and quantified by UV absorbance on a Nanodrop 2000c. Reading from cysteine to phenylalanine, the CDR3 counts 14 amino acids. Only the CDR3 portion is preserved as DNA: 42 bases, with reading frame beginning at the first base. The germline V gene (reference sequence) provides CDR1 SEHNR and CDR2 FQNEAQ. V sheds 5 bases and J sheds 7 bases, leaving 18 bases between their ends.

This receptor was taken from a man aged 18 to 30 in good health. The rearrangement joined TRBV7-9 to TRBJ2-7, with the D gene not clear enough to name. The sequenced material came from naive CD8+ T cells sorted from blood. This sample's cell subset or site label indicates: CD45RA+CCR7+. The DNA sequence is TGTGCCAGCAGCCCAAAAGACATTCGGTGGGAGCAGTACTTC. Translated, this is CASSPKDIRWEQYF.